This T cell receptor (beta chain) was retrieved from a study of T cells in Graves' hyperthyroidism and ophthalmopathy. Authors of the study amplified TCR beta CDR3 regions from RNA transcripts. With the HTBI primer set, the TCR CDR3 went through a first round of RT-PCR. A single record per CDR3 protein comes from TCRdb applying MiXCR to the multiplex PCR reads. The repertoire holds fewer than 550,000 distinct CDR3 sequences, with around a quarter as singletons. Trimming stripped 7 bases from V and 2 bases from J, with 14 bases between. The CDR3 contains 14 residues. Germline V gene sequence: CDR1 SGHTA, CDR2 FQGNSA. As to this clonotype: A single base separates this from a much larger clone, so it may be a read error.

The chain couples TRBV7-2 to TRBJ1-1; D is ambiguous. Sequencing input: blood. The source of this sequence is a woman in her twenties or thirties with Graves' ophthalmopathy. CDR3 bases: TGTGCCAGCATGGAGGGAATCTGCAACACTGAAGCTTTCTTT. It is translated as CASMEGICNTEAFF. The full variable domain, with the rest looked up from reference TRBV7-2 and TRBJ1-1, is GAGVSQSPSNKVTEKGKDVELRCDPISGHTALYWYRQSLGQGLEFLIYFQGNSAPDKSGLPSDRFSAERTGGSVSTLTIQRTQQEDSAVYLCASMEGICNTEAFFGQGTRLTVV.